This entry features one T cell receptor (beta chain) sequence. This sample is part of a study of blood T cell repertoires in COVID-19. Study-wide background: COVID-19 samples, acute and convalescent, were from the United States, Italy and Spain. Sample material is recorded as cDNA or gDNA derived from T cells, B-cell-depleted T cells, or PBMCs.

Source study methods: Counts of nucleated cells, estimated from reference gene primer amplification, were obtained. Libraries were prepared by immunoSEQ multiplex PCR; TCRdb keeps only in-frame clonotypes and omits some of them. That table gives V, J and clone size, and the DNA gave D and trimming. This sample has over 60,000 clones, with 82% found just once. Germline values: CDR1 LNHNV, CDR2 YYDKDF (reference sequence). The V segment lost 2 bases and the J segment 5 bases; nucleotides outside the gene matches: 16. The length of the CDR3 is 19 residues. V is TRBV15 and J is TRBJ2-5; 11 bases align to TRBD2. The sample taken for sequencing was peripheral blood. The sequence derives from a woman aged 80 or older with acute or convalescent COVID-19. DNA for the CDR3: TGTGCCACCAGCAGAATAATAGGGCTAGCGGGAGGAGTAGGGGAGACCCAGTACTTC. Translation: CATSRIIGLAGGVGETQYF.